This is a list of T cell receptor beta chains from one sample in a study of blood T cell repertoires in COVID-19. The protocol was immunoSEQ multiplex PCR, while the TCRdb copy is restricted to in-frame clones and leaves out a portion. The table lists under 150,000 clones, approximately 91% of them singletons. Sequencing was done on a sample of peripheral blood. These receptors came from a human donor in a cohort sampled during active COVID-19. CDR3s include the opening cysteine and the closing phenylalanine or tryptophan. D genes are given only for firm matches.

v_gene	j_gene	d_gene	CDR3nt	CDR3aa
TRBV30	TRBJ2-2	TRBD2	TGTGCCTGGAGGGGCGGGAGAGGCACCGGGGAGCTGTTTTTT	CAWRGGRGTGELFF
TRBV19	TRBJ2-1	.	TGTGCCAGTAGTGCCGGGAGCGTCAGTGAGCAGTTCTTC	CASSAGSVSEQFF
TRBV6-2/TRBV6-3	TRBJ2-7	TRBD2	TGTGCCAGCAGTAATAGCGGGAGACAGTACTTC	CASSNSGRQYF
TRBV3-1/TRBV3-2	TRBJ1-2	TRBD1	TGTGCCAGCGCCAGGGGGACAGGGGATTTCCGTGGCTACACCTTC	CASARGTGDFRGYTF
TRBV3-1/TRBV3-2	TRBJ2-3	.	TGTGCCAGCAGCCAAGAAAGCCGGGAACTTGATACGCAGTATTTT	CASSQESRELDTQYF
TRBV28	TRBJ2-5	TRBD2	TGTGCCAGCAGTTCCCCCACTAGCGGAGGCCAAGAGACCCAGTACTTC	CASSSPTSGGQETQYF
TRBV30	TRBJ1-2	TRBD1	TGTGCCTGGACCAACATGGACAGGGCGGGCTACACCTTC	CAWTNMDRAGYTF
TRBV10-2	TRBJ2-3	.	TGCGCCAGCAGTGTTAGGGGCCTCGGTCAGGATACGCAGTATTTT	CASSVRGLGQDTQYF
TRBV7-2	TRBJ2-5	TRBD1	TGTGCCAGCAGCTTTGACAGGGGGTTACAAGAGACCCAGTACTTC	CASSFDRGLQETQYF
TRBV19	TRBJ2-1	.	TGTGCCAGTAGTATTCCAGGGATCCACAATGAGCAGTTCTTC	CASSIPGIHNEQFF
TRBV9	TRBJ2-2	TRBD2	TGTGCCAGTCGAGTAGCGGGGTCCGGGGAGCTGTTTTTT	CASRVAGSGELFF
TRBV18	TRBJ2-1	.	TGTGCCAGCTCTAGCCCAAGGCCTAACAATGAGCAGTTCTTC	CASSSPRPNNEQFF
TRBV9	TRBJ2-1	.	TGTGCCAGCAGCGCAACGGCGGGAAAGCGGAGCTCCTACAATGAGCAGTTCTTC	CASSATAGKRSSYNEQFF
TRBV7-6	TRBJ2-5	TRBD1	TGTGCCAGCAGCCATAGCCAGGGGGCTAAACGACAAGAGACCCAGTACTTC	CASSHSQGAKRQETQYF
TRBV5-1	TRBJ2-1	TRBD2	TGCGCCAGCAGCTTGAAACTAGCGGGACCGTTACGTGACAATGAGCAGTTCTTC	CASSLKLAGPLRDNEQFF
TRBV10-1	TRBJ2-3	.	TGCGCCAGAATATACAGGGATGGACTCACAGATACGCAGTATTTT	CARIYRDGLTDTQYF
TRBV6-1	TRBJ1-6	TRBD1	TGTGCCAGCAGTGACCTGGGACAGGCCAATAATTCACCCCTCCACTTT	CASSDLGQANNSPLHF
TRBV27	TRBJ2-7	.	TGTGCCAGCAGCACGACAGAGTCCTACGAGCAGTACTTC	CASSTTESYEQYF
TRBV27	TRBJ2-7	.	TGTGCCAGCAGTTTATCGGGCCAGCGGAGCTACGAGCAGTACTTC	CASSLSGQRSYEQYF
TRBV7-3	TRBJ2-3	TRBD1	TGTGCCAGCAGCCCCCAGGGACAGCCCACAGATACGCAGTATTTT	CASSPQGQPTDTQYF
TRBV6-2/TRBV6-3	TRBJ2-7	TRBD2	TGTGCCAGCAGTAAAAGCGGGAGTCTGAACGAGCAGTACTTC	CASSKSGSLNEQYF
TRBV19	TRBJ1-5	TRBD1	TGTGCCAGTAGGGCTCGGACAGGGGGCTTTCAGCCCCAGCATTTT	CASRARTGGFQPQHF
TRBV18	TRBJ2-6	.	TGTGCCAGCTCACCAACAGGAGCTGGGGCCAACGTCCTGACTTTC	CASSPTGAGANVLTF
TRBV18	TRBJ1-6	.	TGTGCCAGCTCCCCCCGGGGGGCAGAAAATTCACCCCTCCACTTT	CASSPRGAENSPLHF
TRBV6-4	TRBJ2-5	.	TGTGCCAGCAGCCGGGACTTTGGGGAGACCCAGTACTTC	CASSRDFGETQYF